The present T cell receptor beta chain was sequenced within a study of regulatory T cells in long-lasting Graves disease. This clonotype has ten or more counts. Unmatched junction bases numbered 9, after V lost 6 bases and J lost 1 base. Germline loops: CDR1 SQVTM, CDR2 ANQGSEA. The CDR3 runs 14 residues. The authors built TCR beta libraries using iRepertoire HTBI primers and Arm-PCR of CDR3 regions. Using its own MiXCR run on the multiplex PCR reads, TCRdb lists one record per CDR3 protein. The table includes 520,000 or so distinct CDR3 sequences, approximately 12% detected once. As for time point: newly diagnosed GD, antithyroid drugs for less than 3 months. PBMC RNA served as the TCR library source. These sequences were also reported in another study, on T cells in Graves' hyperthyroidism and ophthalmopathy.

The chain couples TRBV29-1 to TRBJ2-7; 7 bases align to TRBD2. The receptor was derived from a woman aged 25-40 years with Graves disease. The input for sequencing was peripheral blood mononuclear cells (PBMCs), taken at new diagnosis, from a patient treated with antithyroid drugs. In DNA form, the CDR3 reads TGCAGCGTATTAACCGGGACTACGTCCTACGAGCAGTACTTC. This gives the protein CSVLTGTTSYEQYF.